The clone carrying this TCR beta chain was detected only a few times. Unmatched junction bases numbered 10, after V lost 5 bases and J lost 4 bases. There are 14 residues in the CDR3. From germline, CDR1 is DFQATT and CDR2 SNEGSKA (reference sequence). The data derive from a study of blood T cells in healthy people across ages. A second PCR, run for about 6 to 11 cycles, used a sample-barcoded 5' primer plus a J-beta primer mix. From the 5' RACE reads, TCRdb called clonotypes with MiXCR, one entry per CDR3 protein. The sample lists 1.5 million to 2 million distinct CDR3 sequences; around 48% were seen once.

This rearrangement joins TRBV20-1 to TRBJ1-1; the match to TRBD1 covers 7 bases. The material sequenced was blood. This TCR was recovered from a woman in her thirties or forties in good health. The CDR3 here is CSALSRQGVTEAFF. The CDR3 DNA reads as TGCAGTGCTCTAAGCCGACAGGGCGTCACTGAAGCTTTCTTT.